These 15 T cell receptor beta chains share one sample of origin, sequenced in a study of T cells in Graves' hyperthyroidism and ophthalmopathy. RNA transcripts were the template for amplifying TCR beta CDR3 regions. Carried out on the TCR CDR3, a first-round RT-PCR used the HTBI primer set. A single record per CDR3 protein comes from TCRdb applying MiXCR to the multiplex PCR reads. Of 150,000 or so distinct CDR3 sequences listed, about 20% were seen once; the top ten hold about 70%. Sequencing was done on a sample of blood. The receptors were sampled from a woman in her forties or fifties with Graves' hyperthyroidism that later progressed to Graves' ophthalmopathy.

This clonotype was found many times. The chain is built from TRBV20-1 and TRBJ2-1, with unresolved D. The ends were cut back, 2 bases at V and 9 bases at J, with 11 bases in the middle. This CDR3 contains 12 residues. Per germline, CDR1 DFQATT and CDR2 SNEGSKA (reference sequence). The CDR3 region is CSARFGSGEQFF. The CDR3 coding sequence is TGCAGTGCTAGATTTGGGTCTGGTGAGCAGTTCTTC.

This chain joins TRBV12-3 or TRBV12-4 and TRBJ2-5; D is unresolved. V was trimmed by 0 bases and J by 4 bases, leaving 12 bases between them. The CDR3 is 15 residues long. The DNA for the CDR3 is TGTGCCAGCAGTTTAGCGCTGGCTGCTCGAGAGACCCAGTACTTC. Translating gives CASSLALAARETQYF.

The V gene is TRBV12-3 or TRBV12-4, the J gene TRBJ2-1; weak D call: TRBD1 (6 bases). This CDR3 has 11 residues. V lost 3 bases to trimming and J lost 14 bases, with 11 bases between them. CDR3 amino acids: CASSFGDNEFF. The CDR3 DNA follows: TGTGCCAGCAGTTTTGGGGACAATGAGTTCTTC.

In this sample, this clonotype turned up many times. J is TRBJ2-1 and V is TRBV7-2; 8 bases are shared with TRBD1. Germline CDR1 reads SGHTA; CDR2 reads FQGNSA. The CDR3 has 14 amino acids. J was trimmed by 6 bases and V by 3 bases; bases with no gene match: 4. CDR3 DNA: TGTGCCAGCAGCTTCACAACAGGGGGCAATGAGCAGTTCTTC. Amino acid sequence: CASSFTTGGNEQFF.

This clonotype was seen many times. The gene calls are TRBV30 and TRBJ2-7; D is uncertain. Trimming took 1 base from V and 0 from J, leaving 7 bases between them. This CDR3 has 13 residues. Germline CDR1 GTSNPN, CDR2 SVGIG (reference sequence). The CDR3 spells CAWSENFSYEQYF. CDR3 sequence (DNA): TGTGCCTGGAGTGAAAATTTCTCCTACGAGCAGTACTTC. Full variable domain (rest looked up from reference TRBV30 and TRBJ2-7): SQTIHQWPATLVQPVGSPLSLECTVEGTSNPNLYWYRQAAGRGLQLLFYSVGIGQISSEVPQNLSASRPQDRQFILSSKKLLLSDSGFYLCAWSENFSYEQYFGPGTRLTVT.

This chain uses TRBV28 with TRBJ2-4, with 15 nucleotides matching TRBD2. The CDR3 loop spans 18 amino acids. Germline V gene lookup returns CDR1 MDHEN and CDR2 SYDVKM. V lost 7 bases and J lost 3; bases outside the gene matches: 10. This chain's CDR3 is CASILMPGLAGGKNIQYF. CDR3 bases: TGTGCCAGCATCCTAATGCCGGGACTAGCGGGAGGCAAAAACATTCAGTACTTC. The whole variable domain, filled in from reference TRBV28 and TRBJ2-4, reads DVKVTQSSRYLVKRTGEKVFLECVQDMDHENMFWYRQDPGLGLRLIYFSYDVKMKEKGDIPEGYSVSREKKERFSLILESASTNQTSMYLCASILMPGLAGGKNIQYFGAGTRLSVL.

Turning to this clonotype: One junction end does not reproduce the germline sequence, and a read error may be involved. This chain connects TRBV14 to TRBJ1-1; D is undetermined. The germline CDR1 and CDR2 sequences are SGHDN and FVKESK. The CDR3 spans 11 residues. The CDR3 sequence is CAGSQESEAFF. The CDR3, as DNA: TGTGCCGGCAGCCAAGAGTCTGAAGCTTTCTTT.

CDR3 loop: CASSLEWTPREQYF. The DNA for the CDR3 is TGTGCCAGCAGCTTAGAGTGGACTCCCCGGGAGCAGTACTTC. V and J are TRBV7-8 and TRBJ2-7; TRBD2 might be the D (5 bases). This CDR3 has 14 residues. In germline, CDR1 is SGHVS, CDR2 FQNEAQ. V was pared by 1 base and J by 7 bases, with 14 bases between.

This clonotype was picked up many times. V usage is TRBV27 and J usage is TRBJ2-4; TRBD2 matches 11 bases. The CDR3 runs to 18 residues. V was pared by 0 bases and J by 0 bases, with 4 bases of the junction left unmatched. The germline V gene has CDR1 MNHEY and CDR2 SMNVEV (reference sequence). The CDR3 loop reads CASSLSSGRAIAKNIQYF. The CDR3 bases are TGTGCCAGCAGTTTATCTAGCGGGAGGGCAATAGCCAAAAACATTCAGTACTTC.

This clonotype was found many times. The chain carries TRBV2 and TRBJ2-1; 11 nucleotides line up with TRBD2. Germline V gene lookup returns CDR1 SNHLY and CDR2 FYNNEI. V gave up 2 bases and J gave up 9 bases; unmatched junction bases: 6. The CDR3 totals 15 residues. CDR3 sequence: CASSETSGRMGEQFF. Written as DNA, the CDR3 is TGTGCCAGCAGTGAAACTAGCGGGAGAATGGGTGAGCAGTTCTTC.

J is TRBJ1-2 and V is TRBV20-1; TRBD1 matches at 7 bases. The length of the CDR3 is 15 residues. CDR1 and CDR2 (germline): DFQATT, SNEGSKA (reference sequence). The V segment lost 0 bases and the J segment 7 bases; nucleotides outside the gene matches: 11. The chain's CDR3 is CSARDLTGRWSGYTF. CDR3 DNA sequence: TGCAGTGCTAGAGATCTGACAGGGAGGTGGAGTGGCTACACCTTC.

A remark on this clonotype: A read error may produce the germline difference seen at one junction end. J is TRBJ2-5 and V is TRBV10-2, with a weak D call TRBD1 (5 bases). There are 13 residues in the CDR3. Per the germline V gene, CDR1 is WSHSY and CDR2 is SAAADI. This CDR3 reads CASRRTPQETEYF. The CDR3 DNA follows: TGCGCCAGCAGGCGGACACCTCAAGAGACCGAGTACTTC.

This clonotype was recorded at least ten times. This chain links TRBV12-3 or TRBV12-4 with TRBJ2-2; possible D gene TRBD2, 5 bases. V was shortened by 6 bases and J by 1 base, with 18 bases between the two germline ends. This CDR3 has 17 amino acids. CDR3 bases: TGTGCCAGCAGCTTATTGACGGTACTAGGGAACACCGGGGAGCTGTTTTTT. Its protein product is CASSLLTVLGNTGELFF.

This clonotype was picked up a small number of times. DNA for the CDR3: TGTGCCAGCAGTTTAGCGCGTGAGGGTCCGAACACTGAAGCTTTCTTT. It is translated as CASSLAREGPNTEAFF. The V gene is TRBV12-3 or TRBV12-4, the J gene TRBJ1-1, with no clear D. The CDR3 length is 16 residues. Trimming left V 0 bases short and J 1 base short, with 12 bases between.

The chain has TRBV4-1 and TRBJ2-7; no clear D gene. The V end lost 0 bases, the J end lost 3 bases, and 12 bases lay between the germline ends. This CDR3 contains 15 residues. Germline lookup yields CDR1 MGHRA and CDR2 YSYEKL. The CDR3 sequence is CASSQDHGSYYEQYF. The CDR3 DNA follows: TGCGCCAGCAGCCAAGATCACGGCTCCTACTACGAGCAGTACTTC.